The entry that follows covers one T cell receptor beta chain sequence. CDR1 is KGHDR and CDR2 is SFDVKD in the germline V gene. The CDR3 is made up of 14 amino acids. The V end was cut by 3 bases, the J end by 4 bases, with 11 bases between. This entry is derived from a study of control samples from healthy donors and cancer patients. The method was immunoSEQ multiplex PCR; TCRdb's version includes in-frame clones alone and lacks a portion of them. The sample yields 170,000 or so clones, over 80% seen once. This clonotype was obtained from a man aged 18 to 29 in good health. The rearrangement uses TRBV24-1 and TRBJ1-2; D unresolved. The sequenced material came from blood. CDR3 region: CATSDPDGGYGYTF. CDR3 coding DNA: TGTGCCACCAGTGATCCGGACGGCGGCTATGGCTACACCTTC.